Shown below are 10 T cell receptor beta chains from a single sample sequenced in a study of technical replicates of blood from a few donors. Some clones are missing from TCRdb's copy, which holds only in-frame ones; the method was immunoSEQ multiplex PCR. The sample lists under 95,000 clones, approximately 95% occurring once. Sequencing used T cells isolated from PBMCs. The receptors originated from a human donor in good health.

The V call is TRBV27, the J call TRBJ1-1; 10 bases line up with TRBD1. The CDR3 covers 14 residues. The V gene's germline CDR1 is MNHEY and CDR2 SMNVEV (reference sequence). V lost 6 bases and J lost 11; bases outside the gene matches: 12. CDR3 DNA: TGTGCCAGCAGCGAACCCGGGACAGGGGTAATGGCTTTCTTT. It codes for CASSEPGTGVMAFF.

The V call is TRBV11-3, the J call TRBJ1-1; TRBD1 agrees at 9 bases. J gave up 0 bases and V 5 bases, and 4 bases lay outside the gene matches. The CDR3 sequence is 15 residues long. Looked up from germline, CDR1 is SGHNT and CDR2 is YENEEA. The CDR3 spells CASSRGQGLNTEAFF. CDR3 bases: TGTGCCAGCAGCCGGGGACAGGGATTGAACACTGAAGCTTTCTTT. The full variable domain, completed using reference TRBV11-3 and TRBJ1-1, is EAGVVQSPRYKIIEKKQPVAFWCNPISGHNTLYWYLQNLGQGPELLIRYENEEAVDDSQLPKDRFSAERLKGVDSTLKIQPAELGDSAVYLCASSRGQGLNTEAFFGQGTRLTVV.

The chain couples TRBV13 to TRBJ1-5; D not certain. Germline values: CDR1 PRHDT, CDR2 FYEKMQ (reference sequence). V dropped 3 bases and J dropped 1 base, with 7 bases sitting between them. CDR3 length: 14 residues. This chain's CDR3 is CASSLAPSNQPQHF. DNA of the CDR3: TGTGCCAGCAGCTTGGCTCCGAGCAATCAGCCCCAGCATTTT.

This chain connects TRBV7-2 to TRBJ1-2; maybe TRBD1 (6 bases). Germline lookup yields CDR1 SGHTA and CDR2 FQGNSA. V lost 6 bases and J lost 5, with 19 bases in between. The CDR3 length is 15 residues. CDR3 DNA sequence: TGTGCCAGCAGTTACCCTATACAGGGTCGATATGGCTACACCTTC. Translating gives CASSYPIQGRYGYTF.

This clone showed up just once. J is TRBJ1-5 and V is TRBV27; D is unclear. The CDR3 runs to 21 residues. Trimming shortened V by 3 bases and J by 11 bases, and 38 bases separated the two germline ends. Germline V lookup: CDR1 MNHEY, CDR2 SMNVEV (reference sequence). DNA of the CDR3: TGTGCCAGCAGTTTTAGCCTCGTTTTGGTTGGCTCCTCGGGGTCTTGGAAGTCCCAGCATTTT. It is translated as CASSFSLVLVGSSGSWKSQHF.

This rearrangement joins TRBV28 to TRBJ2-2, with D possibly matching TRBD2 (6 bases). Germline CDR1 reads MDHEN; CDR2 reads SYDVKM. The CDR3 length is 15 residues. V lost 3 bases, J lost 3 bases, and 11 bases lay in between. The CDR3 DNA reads TGTGCCAGCAGTTTCGGCAAGCGGGACACCGGGGAGCTGTTTTTT. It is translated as CASSFGKRDTGELFF.

CDR3 DNA: TGTGCCAGCATGCGTAGCGGGGCCCGTTCCTACGAGCAGTACTTC. Translated, it gives CASMRSGARSYEQYF. V usage is TRBV7-6 and J usage is TRBJ2-7; 8 bases align to TRBD2. The CDR3 consists of 15 residues. Looked up from germline, CDR1 is SGHVS and CDR2 is FNYEAQ. With 7 bases clipped from V and 1 base from J, the junction kept 9 bases outside the gene matches. Drawing the rest from reference TRBV7-6 and TRBJ2-7, the complete variable domain is GAGVSQSPRYKVTKRGQDVALRCDPISGHVSLYWYRQALGQGPEFLTYFNYEAQQDKSGLPNDRFSAERPEGSISTLTIQRTEQRDSAMYRCASMRSGARSYEQYFGPGTRLTVT.

The CDR3 spells CASDLGTSGRGEQFF. CDR3 nucleotide sequence: TGTGCCAGCGACCTTGGGACTAGCGGGAGAGGAGAGCAGTTCTTC. The genes are TRBV28 and TRBJ2-1, with 14 bases fitting TRBD2. The CDR3 sequence is 15 residues long. Per germline, CDR1 MDHEN and CDR2 SYDVKM. The J segment lost 10 bases and the V segment lost 8 bases, leaving 10 bases of the junction unmatched.

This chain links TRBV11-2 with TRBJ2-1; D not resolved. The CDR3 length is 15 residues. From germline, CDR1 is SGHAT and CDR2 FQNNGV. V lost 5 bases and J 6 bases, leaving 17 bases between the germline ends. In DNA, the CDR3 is TGTGCCAGCAGCCCGAACCTTCATGCCGGCAATGAGCAGTTCTTC. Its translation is CASSPNLHAGNEQFF.

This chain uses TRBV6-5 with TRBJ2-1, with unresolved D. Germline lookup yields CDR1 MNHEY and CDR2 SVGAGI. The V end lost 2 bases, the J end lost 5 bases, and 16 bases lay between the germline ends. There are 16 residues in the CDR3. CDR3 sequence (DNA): TGTGCCAGCAGTTACAGTTGGGCAAGGATTGACAATGAGCAGTTCTTC. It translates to CASSYSWARIDNEQFF.